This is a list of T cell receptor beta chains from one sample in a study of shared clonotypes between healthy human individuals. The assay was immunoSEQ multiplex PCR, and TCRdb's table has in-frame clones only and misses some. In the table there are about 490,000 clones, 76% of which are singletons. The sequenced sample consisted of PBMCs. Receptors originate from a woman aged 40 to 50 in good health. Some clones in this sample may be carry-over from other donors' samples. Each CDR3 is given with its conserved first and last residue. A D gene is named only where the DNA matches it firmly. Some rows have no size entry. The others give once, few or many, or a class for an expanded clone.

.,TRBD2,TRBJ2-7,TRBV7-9,TGTGCCAGCAGCATTGGCGGGGGGGCCTACGAGCAGTACTTC,CASSIGGGAYEQYF
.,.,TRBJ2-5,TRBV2,TGTGCCAGCAGTGATCGACAGCAAGAGACCCAGTACTTC,CASSDRQQETQYF
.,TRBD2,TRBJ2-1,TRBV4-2,TGTGCCAGCAGCCCGAACTTGATGGCGGGAGGATCTGAGCAGTTCTTC,CASSPNLMAGGSEQFF
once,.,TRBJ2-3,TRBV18,TGTGCCAGCTCACAGGGTACGCAGTATTTT,CASSQGTQYF
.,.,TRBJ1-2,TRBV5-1,TGCGCCAGCAGCTTGGAAACGGAAAACTATGGCTACACCTTC,CASSLETENYGYTF
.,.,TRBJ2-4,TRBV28,TGTGCCAGCCGAGGGACATCCTCTAACATTCAGTACTTC,CASRGTSSNIQYF
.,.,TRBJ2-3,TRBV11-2,TGTGCCAGCAGCTTAGTGTCGTACCCAGGAGATACGCAGTATTTT,CASSLVSYPGDTQYF
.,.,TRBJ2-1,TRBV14,TGTGCCAGCAGCCAGAAAAGGCTGGGGGGTCGTCACAATGAGCAGTTCTTC,CASSQKRLGGRHNEQFF
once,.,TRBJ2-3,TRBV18,TGTGCCAGCTCACCCGCCCAGACTTTTAGCACAGATACGCAGTATTTT,CASSPAQTFSTDTQYF
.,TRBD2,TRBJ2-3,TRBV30,TGTGCCTGGAGTCTTCTAACTAGCGGGAGGGGGGATACGCAGTATTTT,CAWSLLTSGRGDTQYF
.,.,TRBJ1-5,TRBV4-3,TGCGCCAGCAGCCTGGGGGATGGGAGTCAGCCCCAGCATTTT,CASSLGDGSQPQHF
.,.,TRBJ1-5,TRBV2,TGTGCCAGCCAGGGTATAAGCAATCAGCCCCAGCATTTT,CASQGISNQPQHF
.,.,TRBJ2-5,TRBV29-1,TGCAGCGTTGTCGTCAGTGAAGAGACCCAGTACTTC,CSVVVSEETQYF
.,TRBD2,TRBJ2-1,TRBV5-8,TGTGCCAGCAGCCCCCTTAGACTAGCGGGAGCCAATGAGCAGTTCTTC,CASSPLRLAGANEQFF
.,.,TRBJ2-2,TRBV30,TGTGCCTGGAGTGTAAGCGAGAACACCGGGGAGCTGTTTTTT,CAWSVSENTGELFF
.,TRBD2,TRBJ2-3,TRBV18,TGTGCCAGCTCACGACCAGGGACTACGCCCACAGATACGCAGTATTTT,CASSRPGTTPTDTQYF
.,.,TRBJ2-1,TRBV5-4,TGTGCCAGCAGCTCGGGGGGCGGGAACTCCTACAATGAGCAGTTCTTC,CASSSGGGNSYNEQFF
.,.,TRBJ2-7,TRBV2,TGTGCCAGCAGACCTAGACAGGATCCCTACGAGCAGTACTTC,CASRPRQDPYEQYF
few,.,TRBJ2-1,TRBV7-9,TGTGCCAGCAGGGGCGGGTTTAGCAATGAGCAGTTCTTC,CASRGGFSNEQFF
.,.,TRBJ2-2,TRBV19,TGTGCCAGTAGTAAGGCTTTCGGGGAGCTGTTTTTT,CASSKAFGELFF
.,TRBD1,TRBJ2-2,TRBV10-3,TGTGCCATCAGTGAGAGGACAGGGTGGACCGGGGAGCTGTTTTTT,CAISERTGWTGELFF
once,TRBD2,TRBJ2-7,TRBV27,TGTGCCAGCAGGCTAGCGGGCGGGAGGGCCTACGAGCAGTACTTC,CASRLAGGRAYEQYF
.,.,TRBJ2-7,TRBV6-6,TGTGCCAGCAGTTCGGCCAGGGGCGAGCAGTACTTC,CASSSARGEQYF
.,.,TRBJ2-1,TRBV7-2,TGTGCCAGCAGCTTTGGCTGGGGCGGGGAGAATGAGCAGTTCTTC,CASSFGWGGENEQFF
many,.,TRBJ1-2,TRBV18,TGTGCCAGCTCCCTGAGCAGGGCAGAGGATGGCTACACCTTC,CASSLSRAEDGYTF
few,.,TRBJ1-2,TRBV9,TGTGCCAGCAGCCTCCCCTACGACAGAAACTATGGCTACACCTTC,CASSLPYDRNYGYTF
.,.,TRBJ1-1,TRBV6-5,TGTGCCAGCAGTTACAGTTCGGACACTGAAGCTTTCTTT,CASSYSSDTEAFF
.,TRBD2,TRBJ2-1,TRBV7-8,TGTGCCAGCAGCACTCCTAGCGGGAGAGCCTTTGAGCAGTTCTTC,CASSTPSGRAFEQFF
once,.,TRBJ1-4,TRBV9,TGTGCCAGCAGCGGGACAGCAACTAATGAAAAACTGTTTTTT,CASSGTATNEKLFF
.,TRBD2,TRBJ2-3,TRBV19,TGTGCCAGTAGTCCCTCTTGGCTAGCGGAAAGCACAGATACGCAGTATTTT,CASSPSWLAESTDTQYF
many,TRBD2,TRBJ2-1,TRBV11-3,TGTGCCAGCAGCCTTAGCGGGGCGGACAATGAGCAGTTCTTC,CASSLSGADNEQFF
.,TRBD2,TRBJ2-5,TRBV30,TGTGCCTGGAGTGTAACTAGCGGGGGCCAAGAGACCCAGTACTTC,CAWSVTSGGQETQYF
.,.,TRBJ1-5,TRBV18,TGTGCCAGCTCACCTTCCCGGGGGGATCAGCCCCAGCATTTT,CASSPSRGDQPQHF
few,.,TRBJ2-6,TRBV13,TGTGCCAGCAGCCCCCGGGGCTCTGGGGCCAACGTCCTGACTTTC,CASSPRGSGANVLTF
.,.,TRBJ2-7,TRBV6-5,TGTGCCAGCAGTTACACCGAGGAGGCCTCCTACGAGCAGTACTTC,CASSYTEEASYEQYF
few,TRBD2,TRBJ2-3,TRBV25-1,TGTGCCAGCAGTGAGGGGGGGGGAAGCACAGATACGCAGTATTTT,CASSEGGGSTDTQYF
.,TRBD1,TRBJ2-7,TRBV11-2,TGTGCCAGTTCCGGACAGGGGCTCTACGAGCAGTACTTC,CASSGQGLYEQYF